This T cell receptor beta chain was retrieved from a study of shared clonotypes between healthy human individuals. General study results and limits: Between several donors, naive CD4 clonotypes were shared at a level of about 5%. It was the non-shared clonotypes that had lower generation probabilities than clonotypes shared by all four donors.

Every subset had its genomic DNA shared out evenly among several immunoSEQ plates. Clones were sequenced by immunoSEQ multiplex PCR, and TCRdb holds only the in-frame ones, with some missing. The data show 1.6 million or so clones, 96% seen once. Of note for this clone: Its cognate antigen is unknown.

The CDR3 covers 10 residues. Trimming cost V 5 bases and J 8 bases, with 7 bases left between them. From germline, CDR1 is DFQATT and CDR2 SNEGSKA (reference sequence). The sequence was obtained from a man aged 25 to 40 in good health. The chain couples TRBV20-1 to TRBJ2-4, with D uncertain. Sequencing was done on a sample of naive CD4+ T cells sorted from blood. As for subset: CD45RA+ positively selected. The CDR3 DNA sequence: TGCAGTGCTCCTCAGGACATTCAGTACTTC. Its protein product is CSAPQDIQYF.